Below, 27 T cell receptor beta chains from the same sample are listed, as sequenced in a study of blood T cell repertoires in COVID-19. The repertoire was sequenced with immunoSEQ multiplex PCR; TCRdb's copy has only in-frame clones and lacks some. Here the sample spans around 94,000 clones, approximately 86% being singletons. The sequenced sample was peripheral blood. The source is a woman between 45 and 60 years old with COVID-19, enrolled during active disease.

This chain connects TRBV18 to TRBJ1-1; the match to TRBD1 covers 8 bases. Germline V gene data show CDR1 as KGHSH and CDR2 as LQKENI. The CDR3 covers 15 residues. The J segment lost 4 bases and the V segment lost 3 bases, leaving 7 bases of the junction unmatched. CDR3 in amino acids: CASSPGGTGATEAFF. DNA of the CDR3: TGTGCCAGCTCACCCGGGGGGACAGGAGCCACTGAAGCTTTCTTT.

This sequence joins TRBV5-6 and TRBJ1-1, with a tentative D call TRBD1 (6 bases). The ends were cut back, 7 bases at V and 1 base at J, with 17 bases in the middle. The germline V gene encodes CDR1 SGHDT and CDR2 YYEEEE. The CDR3 has 15 amino acids. Written as DNA, the CDR3 is TGTGCCAGCCACATTGGGGGACAAAGGAACACTGAAGCTTTCTTT. It specifies CASHIGGQRNTEAFF.

This clone occurred once. The chain couples TRBV4-2 to TRBJ2-7; 9 nucleotides match TRBD1. The V gene end was trimmed by 5 bases and the J gene end by 5 bases; junction bases not matched to a gene: 10. Germline V gives CDR1 LGHNA, CDR2 YNFKEQ. The CDR3 extends over 15 amino acids. The CDR3 sequence: CASSSDRGFSDEQYF. The CDR3 DNA reads TGTGCCAGCAGCTCGGACAGGGGCTTTAGCGACGAGCAGTACTTC.

This chain joins TRBV11-3 and TRBJ2-7; D is undetermined. There are 13 residues in the CDR3. With 1 base removed from V and 1 base from J, the gap between germline ends came to 5 bases. The V gene's germline CDR1 is SGHNT and CDR2 YENEEA. The CDR3 DNA reads TGTGCCAGCAGCTTAGGCGGATCCTACGAGCAGTACTTC. It codes for CASSLGGSYEQYF.

This clone was recorded only once. CDR3: CASSVAGNTEAFF. DNA of the CDR3: TGTGCCAGCAGTGTCGCGGGGAACACTGAAGCTTTCTTT. The V gene is TRBV2, the J gene TRBJ1-1; no clear D. CDR3 length equals 13 residues. Per germline, CDR1 SNHLY and CDR2 FYNNEI. Trimming pared 4 bases from V and 1 base from J, leaving 7 bases between.

This clone was picked up a small number of times. V is TRBV6-2 or TRBV6-3 and J is TRBJ1-2; unclear D gene. V dropped 0 bases and J dropped 4 bases, with 15 bases sitting between them. The V gene's germline CDR1 is MNHEY and CDR2 SVGEGT. The CDR3 consists of 16 residues. The CDR3, as DNA: TGTGCCAGCAGTTACTCGAGCCAAGTCGGGTTCTATGGCTACACCTTC. Translation gives CASSYSSQVGFYGYTF.

V and J are TRBV28 and TRBJ1-5; D is unclear. The CDR3 is made up of 14 amino acids. The germline V and J ends were trimmed by 5 bases and 0 bases, with 8 bases remaining between them. Looked up from germline, CDR1 is MDHEN and CDR2 is SYDVKM. The CDR3 DNA is TGTGCCAGCAGTCCTTCTTATAGCAATCAGCCCCAGCATTTT. It codes for CASSPSYSNQPQHF. The full variable domain, rest sourced from reference TRBV28 and TRBJ1-5, is DVKVTQSSRYLVKRTGEKVFLECVQDMDHENMFWYRQDPGLGLRLIYFSYDVKMKEKGDIPEGYSVSREKKERFSLILESASTNQTSMYLCASSPSYSNQPQHFGDGTRLSIL.

The V call is TRBV4-2, the J call TRBJ1-6; TRBD1 agrees at 7 bases. Germline CDR1 LGHNA, CDR2 YNFKEQ. The J segment lost 7 bases and the V segment lost 0 bases, leaving 9 bases of the junction unmatched. This CDR3 has 17 residues. The CDR3 is CASSQDPMTGLNSPLHF. The DNA of the CDR3 is TGTGCCAGCAGCCAAGACCCCATGACAGGGTTAAATTCACCCCTCCACTTT.

J is TRBJ2-7 and V is TRBV5-6; 8 nucleotides line up with TRBD2. J gave up 0 bases and V 2 bases, and 13 bases lay outside the gene matches. The CDR3 runs 18 residues. Germline values: CDR1 SGHDT, CDR2 YYEEEE. The CDR3 reads CASSLILIREGLSYEQYF. The CDR3 region has the DNA TGTGCCAGCAGCTTAATACTAATTCGGGAGGGACTCTCCTACGAGCAGTACTTC.

V gene TRBV3-1 (or the pseudogene TRBV3-2) combines with J gene TRBJ2-2; 12 bases line up with TRBD1. The CDR3 covers 15 residues. V was clipped by 3 bases and J by 8 bases; unmatched bases: 4. Per germline, CDR1 LGHDT and CDR2 YNNKEL (reference sequence). Here the CDR3 reads CASSQGQGAFGELFF. The CDR3 DNA reads TGTGCCAGCAGCCAGGGACAGGGGGCTTTTGGGGAGCTGTTTTTT.

The chain couples TRBV4-3 to TRBJ2-2; 8 nucleotides line up with TRBD1. CDR1 LGHNA and CDR2 YSLEER come from the germline V gene. The CDR3 totals 15 residues. V was clipped by 0 bases and J by 7 bases; unmatched bases: 4. The DNA for the CDR3 is TGCGCCAGCAGCCAAGAGACAGGGGCGGGCGGGGAGCTGTTTTTT. Protein sequence: CASSQETGAGGELFF.

The sample holds one count of this clone. The CDR3 DNA is TGCGCCAGCAGTTCGACAGGGTTATCGGGAAACACCATATATTTT. Its protein is CASSSTGLSGNTIYF. This rearrangement joins TRBV5-1 to TRBJ1-3; 7 nucleotides line up with TRBD1. Germline V gene sequence: CDR1 SGHRS, CDR2 YFSETQ. The length of the CDR3 is 15 residues. The J segment lost 4 bases and the V segment lost 5 bases, leaving 9 bases of the junction unmatched.

V usage is TRBV28 and J usage is TRBJ1-6; weak D call: TRBD1 (6 bases). Germline assignment: CDR1 MDHEN and CDR2 SYDVKM. The CDR3 loop spans 15 amino acids. V lost 5 bases to trimming and J lost 0 bases, with 8 bases between them. CDR3 sequence: CASSGDNSYNSPLHF. Here the CDR3 DNA reads TGTGCCAGCAGTGGGGACAACTCCTATAATTCACCCCTCCACTTT.

The chain couples TRBV9 to TRBJ2-5, with 13 bases matching TRBD2. Trimming cost V 4 bases and J 1 base; bases outside gene matches: 1. CDR1 and CDR2 (germline): SGDLS, YYNGEE. The CDR3 is 15 amino acids. CDR3: CASSTSGGAQETQYF. CDR3 nucleotide sequence: TGTGCCAGCAGCACTAGCGGGGGGGCCCAAGAGACCCAGTACTTC.

V and J are TRBV18 and TRBJ1-4, with D unclear. The CDR3 extends over 16 amino acids. CDR1 and CDR2 (germline): KGHSH, LQKENI. Trimming removed 2 bases from V and 0 bases from J, with 10 bases in between. The CDR3 DNA reads as TGTGCCAGCTCACCATCGGAGGGTACAACTAATGAAAAACTGTTTTTT. This gives the protein CASSPSEGTTNEKLFF.

The chain is built from TRBV4-1 and TRBJ2-5, with 8 bases that match TRBD2. CDR1 and CDR2 from the germline V gene are MGHRA and YSYEKL. CDR3 length: 16 amino acids. Unmatched junction bases numbered 6, after V lost 2 bases and J lost 1 base. CDR3 loop: CASSQTGTRIQETQYF. The CDR3 nucleotides read TGCGCCAGCAGCCAAACCGGGACTAGGATCCAAGAGACCCAGTACTTC.

The V gene is TRBV7-9, the J gene TRBJ2-3; 7 bases align to TRBD2. Looked up from germline, CDR1 is SEHNR and CDR2 is FQNEAQ (reference sequence). This CDR3 has 14 residues. After removal of 3 bases from V and 2 bases from J, the junction contained 2 bases not matched to a gene. The chain's CDR3 is CASSFGGNTDTQYF. CDR3 in DNA: TGTGCCAGCAGCTTCGGGGGGAACACAGATACGCAGTATTTT.

The V and J genes are TRBV6-5 and TRBJ2-7, with 7 nucleotides matching TRBD1. V lost 6 bases, J lost 5 bases, and 7 bases stayed unmatched. Germline-derived CDR1 and CDR2 are MNHEY and SVGAGI. CDR3 length: 13 residues. The CDR3 spells CASRVTGKHEQYF. DNA of the CDR3: TGTGCCAGCAGAGTGACAGGGAAACACGAGCAGTACTTC.

V usage is TRBV3-1 (or the pseudogene TRBV3-2) and J usage is TRBJ2-7; 8 nucleotides match TRBD1. The CDR3 spans 15 residues. CDR1 and CDR2 from the germline V gene are LGHDT and YNNKEL (reference sequence). V lost 1 base and J lost 5; bases outside the gene matches: 7. CDR3 coding DNA: TGTGCCAGCAGCCAAGTAGGACAGGGATGGGACGAGCAGTACTTC. This translates into CASSQVGQGWDEQYF.

In this sample, this clone turned up once. The chain is built from TRBV6-7 and TRBJ2-7; TRBD1 is a possible D gene (6 bases). TRBV6-7 is classed as an ORF, of uncertain function. The CDR3 consists of 16 residues. Trimming left V 7 bases short and J 7 bases short, with 26 bases between. CDR3: CASTPRIRGPSWEQYF. CDR3 bases: TGTGCCAGCACCCCCCGGATCAGGGGCCCCTCGTGGGAGCAGTACTTC.

The chain links TRBV6-4 to TRBJ1-2, with 8 bases fitting TRBD1. Germline V gene sequence: CDR1 MRHNA, CDR2 SNTAGT. Losses at the gene ends were 0 bases for V and 5 bases for J; bases not matched to a gene: 8. CDR3 length: 16 residues. DNA for the CDR3: TGTGCCAGCAGTGACTCTAACAGGGGGAGAGGGTATGGCTACACCTTC. It specifies CASSDSNRGRGYGYTF.

This clone was seen only a few times. The genes are TRBV4-1 and TRBJ2-1; no reliable D call. V gave up 1 base and J gave up 4 bases, with 11 bases separating them. This CDR3 is 15 amino acids long. Germline CDR1 MGHRA, CDR2 YSYEKL. The CDR3 region has the DNA TGCGCCAGCAGCCAAGGTCTAGTTTTGTACAATGAGCAGTTCTTC. It specifies CASSQGLVLYNEQFF.

The chain recombines TRBV6-5 with TRBJ2-7; D is possibly TRBD2 (5 bases). V was trimmed by 0 bases and J by 2 bases, leaving 11 bases between them. Germline V CDR1 and CDR2: MNHEY, SVGAGI. The CDR3 is made up of 15 amino acids. The CDR3 DNA follows: TGTGCCAGCAGTTACTCGGTATCCGGGACCTACGAGCAGTACTTC. It specifies CASSYSVSGTYEQYF.

This CDR3 reads CASSYLGGRGQYEQYF. CDR3 DNA: TGTGCCAGCAGTTACTTGGGGGGACGAGGACAATACGAGCAGTACTTC. The chain uses TRBV6-6 and TRBJ2-7, with D tentatively TRBD2 (6 bases). CDR1 and CDR2 from the germline V gene are MNHNY and SVGAGI (reference sequence). The ends were cut back, 1 base at V and 4 bases at J, with 17 bases in the middle. The CDR3 is 16 residues long.

To note about this clone: The junction does not match germline at one end; this may be a read error. The J gene is TRBJ2-6, the V gene TRBV7-7; a possible D gene is TRBD2 (7 bases). The length of the CDR3 is 18 residues. CDR1 is SSHAT, CDR2 FNYEAQ, per germline (reference sequence). CDR3 sequence reads: CASSSYGGGSSGANVLTF. The CDR3 bases are TGTGCTAGCAGCTCGTATGGCGGGGGCAGCTCTGGGGCCAACGTCCTGACTTTC.

The rearrangement links TRBV11-2 to TRBJ2-7, with TRBD1 matching 9 bases. CDR1 is SGHAT, CDR2 FQNNGV, per germline. Trimming took 2 bases from V and 4 from J; bases not matched to a gene: 6. There are 15 residues in the CDR3. Here the CDR3 reads CASSLSGTGSYEQYF. CDR3 DNA: TGTGCCAGCAGCTTATCCGGGACAGGGTCATACGAGCAGTACTTC.

The chain has TRBV29-1 and TRBJ2-7; D might be TRBD2 (5 bases). CDR1 and CDR2 from the germline V gene are SQVTM and ANQGSEA. This CDR3 contains 11 residues. The ends were cut back, 4 bases at V and 4 bases at J, with 8 bases in the middle. The chain's CDR3 is CSVGSGYEQYF. The CDR3 nucleotides read TGCAGCGTTGGCAGCGGTTACGAGCAGTACTTC.